The rows below give T cell receptor beta chains drawn from one sample of a study of blood T cell repertoires in COVID-19. Profiling relied on immunoSEQ multiplex PCR, and the TCRdb table lists in-frame clones only, not all of them. The table includes 50,000 to 80,000 clones, around four fifths detected once. What was sequenced was peripheral blood. These receptors were obtained from a man between 60 and 75 years old with COVID-19, enrolled during active disease. The CDR3 runs from the conserved cysteine through the conserved F or W. The order of the fields is CDR3 length, V gene, J gene, D gene, CDR3 protein. A D gene is named only where the DNA matches it firmly.

>14|TRBV6-5|TRBJ2-3|TRBD2
CASRAVAGGDTQYF
>12|TRBV29-1|TRBJ1-1|NA
CSVGQSNTEAFF
>16|TRBV3-1/TRBV3-2|TRBJ2-7|TRBD2
CASSQGRGLAGVEQYF
>13|TRBV5-5|TRBJ2-5|NA
CASSLGTQETQYF
>15|TRBV7-9|TRBJ2-7|NA
CASSPRGRDSYEQYF
>12|TRBV5-5|TRBJ1-1|NA
CASSLEGKGAFF
>14|TRBV9|TRBJ2-5|TRBD1
CASSVGGGEETQYF
>15|TRBV19|TRBJ2-7|TRBD2
CASSISSGSAYEQYF
>15|TRBV7-9|TRBJ2-7|TRBD2
CASSQGLADSYEQYF
>17|TRBV1|TRBJ2-7|NA
CTSSHLSLPSWHYEQYF
>12|TRBV5-6|TRBJ2-7|NA
CASSLTGNEQYF
>13|TRBV19|TRBJ2-5|NA
CASQRGGRSTQYF
>15|TRBV6-5|TRBJ1-3|TRBD1
CASRRTGAGTGTIYF
>17|TRBV6-1|TRBJ2-1|TRBD2
CASSGGLAGSSYNEQFF
>15|TRBV19|TRBJ2-3|TRBD1
CASSIGGQITDTQYF
>15|TRBV5-1|TRBJ2-2|TRBD1
CASSFKGAKTGELFF
>14|TRBV29-1|TRBJ1-6|TRBD1
CSVSPGQDNSPLHF
>15|TRBV6-5|TRBJ1-2|TRBD1
CASSSTGVANYGYTF
>12|TRBV30|TRBJ2-3|NA
CAWSGSEDTQYF
>14|TRBV7-9|TRBJ2-3|NA
CASSLEGSTDTQYF
>15|TRBV24-1|TRBJ2-1|NA
CATKGTSSSYNEQFF
>15|TRBV4-2|TRBJ2-7|NA
CASSPAEGQEYEQYF
>13|TRBV6-5|TRBJ1-1|NA
CASSSDSFTEAFF
>15|TRBV7-2|TRBJ1-2|NA
CASSSGRGRVGGYTF
>15|TRBV2|TRBJ2-7|TRBD2
CASRYSGLGPYEQYF
>15|TRBV19|TRBJ2-7|NA
CASSISTGTSYEQYF
>14|TRBV19|TRBJ2-5|NA
CASSTQQGRETQYF
>13|TRBV3-1/TRBV3-2|TRBJ2-7|NA
CASSVRGSYEQYF
>14|TRBV13|TRBJ2-7|TRBD2
CASSHRGGTYEQYF
>13|TRBV9|TRBJ1-2|TRBD1
CASSGQGPYGYTF
>11|TRBV27|TRBJ2-7|NA
CASRASLEQYF
>14|TRBV5-7|TRBJ2-1|NA
CASSFRGYHNEQFF